This is a list of T cell receptor beta chains from one sample in a study of molecular identifiers for immune sequencing clone quantification. TCRdb re-derived calls from the PCR reads in MiXCR, one entry per CDR3 protein. There are tens of thousands of distinct CDR3 sequences in the sample; about a sixth occur only once, and 1.3% to 1.5% lies in the top ten. The source material was naive CD8+ T cells from blood, with Jurkat cell RNA spiked in. The source is a human donor in good health. Some libraries in this study had Jurkat cell RNA spiked in. Both conserved end residues are part of each CDR3. D genes are given only for firm matches. For some rows the clone size is stated as once, few or many, or as a class when expanded; others skip it.

clone size	V gene	J gene	D gene	CDR3 DNA	CDR3 protein
NA	TRBV2	TRBJ2-1	NA	TGTGCCAGCAGTGAAGTGGGAAGCGGAGGTGAGCAGTTCTTC	CASSEVGSGGEQFF
many	TRBV27	TRBJ1-1	NA	TGTGCCAGCAGTTTATCAGGGCAAACTGAAGCTTTCTTT	CASSLSGQTEAFF
many	TRBV7-6	TRBJ2-3	NA	TGTGCCAGCAGCCCATGGGACAGCACAGATACGCAGTATTTT	CASSPWDSTDTQYF
many	TRBV30	TRBJ1-2	TRBD1	TGTGCCTGGAGTGGGGTCCGGACAGGGGGCGACTATGGCTACACCTTC	CAWSGVRTGGDYGYTF
many	TRBV3-1	TRBJ2-7	NA	TGTGCCAGCAGCCAAGGGACCGGGACCGCGGACTACGAGCAGTACTTC	CASSQGTGTADYEQYF
many	TRBV7-2	TRBJ1-5	NA	TGTGCCAGCAGCCCCGTGGGCAGGGATAATCAGCCCCAGCATTTT	CASSPVGRDNQPQHF
many	TRBV20-1	TRBJ2-7	TRBD2	TGCAGTGCTAGGACTAGCGGGAAGTACGAGCAGTACTTC	CSARTSGKYEQYF
many	TRBV5-1	TRBJ1-4	NA	TGCGCCAGCAGCTTGGTCGGACAGAGTAATGAAAAACTGTTTTTT	CASSLVGQSNEKLFF
many	TRBV6-5	TRBJ2-3	TRBD2	TGTGCCAGCAGTTCCGCTTCTGGCGGGAGGTACGAGTATTTT	CASSSASGGRYEYF
many	TRBV4-1	TRBJ2-1	NA	TGCGCCAGCAGCCAAGGGCCCCGCCCCGAGGGGGGGAGTGAGCAGTTCTTC	CASSQGPRPEGGSEQFF
many	TRBV28	TRBJ2-5	NA	TGTGCCAGCAGTTTTTCGGGGCCAGAGACCCAGTACTTC	CASSFSGPETQYF
many	TRBV7-2	TRBJ2-7	NA	TGTGCCAGCAGCTTAGTGACCGAGCAGTACTTC	CASSLVTEQYF
many	TRBV28	TRBJ2-1	NA	TGTGCCAGCAGTATGGAGGGGCGGGCGAACTACAATGAGCAGTTCTTC	CASSMEGRANYNEQFF
few	TRBV5-5	TRBJ2-3	TRBD2	TGTGCCAGCAGCTTGGCCCCAGGACTAGTAGACACAGATACGCAGTATTTT	CASSLAPGLVDTDTQYF
many	TRBV4-2	TRBJ2-7	TRBD1	TGTGCCAGCAGCCCAAGCGGGACAGGGACCTACGAGCAGTACTTC	CASSPSGTGTYEQYF
few	TRBV3-1	TRBJ2-3	TRBD2	TGTGCCAGCAGCCAGAGACTAGCGGGATTCACAAATACGCAGTATTTT	CASSQRLAGFTNTQYF
many	TRBV27	TRBJ2-5	TRBD2	TGTGCCAGCAGGGGACTAGGCCAAGAGACCCAGTACTTC	CASRGLGQETQYF
many	TRBV9	TRBJ2-1	NA	TGTGCCAGCAGCCCCCCGAGGGGGAGCGAGCAGTTCTTC	CASSPPRGSEQFF
many	TRBV5-1	TRBJ2-5	NA	TGCGCCAGCAGCCGGACAGCCCTGCTGCAAGAGACCCAGTACTTC	CASSRTALLQETQYF
many	TRBV5-1	TRBJ2-2	NA	TGCGCAAGCAGACAGGAGAACACCGGGGAGCTGTTTTTT	CASRQENTGELFF
many	TRBV7-8	TRBJ2-3	NA	TGTGCCGGCAGCCAACTCCTGGGCACAGATACGCAGTATTTT	CAGSQLLGTDTQYF
few	TRBV27	TRBJ2-7	TRBD1	TGTGCCAGCAGTTTCTTCGGGACAGCTTCCTACGAGCAGTACTTC	CASSFFGTASYEQYF
many	TRBV7-3	TRBJ2-3	TRBD1	TGTGCCAGCAGCCGCGGAGACAGGGGGCCTTCAGATACGCAGTATTTT	CASSRGDRGPSDTQYF
many	TRBV12-3/TRBV12-4	TRBJ2-3	TRBD1	TGTGCCAGCAGTTTACAGGGGGCAGATACGCAGTATTTT	CASSLQGADTQYF
many	TRBV4-1	TRBJ2-7	TRBD2	TGCGCCAGCAGCCTGGAGGGGGGTAGCGGGACCGAGCAGTACTTC	CASSLEGGSGTEQYF
many	TRBV15	TRBJ1-1	TRBD1	TGTGCCACCAGCTGGGGACAGGGGTTGATGAACACTGAAGCTTTCTTT	CATSWGQGLMNTEAFF